The T cell receptor beta chain under discussion was sequenced for a study of T cell clonality in common variable immunodeficiency. Ten or more counts support this clone. What it recognizes is unknown. The read ends 3 residues before the CDR3 terminus; that terminus is restored from the germline J gene. The data were produced by immunoSEQ multiplex PCR, yet TCRdb's version contains in-frame clones alone and is incomplete. The sample has around 60,000 clones, none seen only once; the top ten hold about 1.8%. Study-wide points: Authors noted CVID clonality's cause needs subpopulation repertoire sequencing.

Germline V gene sequence: CDR1 SGHVS, CDR2 FQNEAQ. The CDR3 has 15 residues. V dropped 1 base and J dropped 0 bases, with 8 bases sitting between them. Heparinized whole blood, about 5 to 8.5 ml, came from each donor. The specimen was peripheral blood mononuclear cells. The receptor was isolated from a person aged 18-69 years in good health. The rearrangement uses TRBV7-8 and TRBJ2-3; D is uncertain. The CDR3 spells CASSLEVLSTDTQYF. CDR3 DNA, as far as it was read: TGTGCCAGCAGCTTAGAGGTTTTGAGCACAGATACG.